A selection of T cell receptor beta chains follows, all from one sample in a study of blood T cell repertoires in COVID-19. Profiled with immunoSEQ multiplex PCR; TCRdb holds only in-frame clones, not every one. The top ten hold roughly 2% of the sample, which has about 150,000 clones, about four fifths seen once. Material: peripheral blood. All receptors come from a woman aged 80 or over with acute or convalescent COVID-19. Each CDR3 is given with its conserved first and last residue. A D gene is named only where the DNA matches it firmly. Size values are once, few and many counts, or a class for expanded clones, and some rows have none.

- | - | TRBJ2-7 | TRBV6-5 | TGTGCCAGCATAGTAATAGGTAACTACGGGGAGCAGTACTTC | CASIVIGNYGEQYF
TRBD1 | - | TRBJ2-7 | TRBV6-6 | TGTGCCAGCAGTTACCTACAGGGGGCTACCTTCTACGAGCAGTACTTC | CASSYLQGATFYEQYF
- | - | TRBJ2-5 | TRBV6-5 | TGTGCCAGCAGTTATCGGGGTACTCGGACCCAGTACTTC | CASSYRGTRTQYF
- | - | TRBJ1-1 | TRBV7-6 | TGTGCCAGCAGCTTAGGCTTGGAGACTGAAGCTTTCTTT | CASSLGLETEAFF
TRBD2 | - | TRBJ2-3 | TRBV30 | TGTGCCTGGGGTAGCGGGATCAGCACAGATACGCAGTATTTT | CAWGSGISTDTQYF
TRBD2 | - | TRBJ2-3 | TRBV9 | TGTGCCAGCAGCGCGGGACTAGCGGGGTACACAGATACGCAGTATTTT | CASSAGLAGYTDTQYF
- | - | TRBJ2-5 | TRBV7-2 | TGTGCCAGCAGCTTAGAGACTCTCGAGGGAGAGACCCAGTACTTC | CASSLETLEGETQYF
- | - | TRBJ1-1 | TRBV19 | TGTGCCACCCTCCCAGGCAGCCGGAACACTGAAGCTTTCTTT | CATLPGSRNTEAFF
- | - | TRBJ1-4 | TRBV12-3/TRBV12-4 | TGTGCCAGCAGGACATTTCGGCCTGAAAAACTGTTTTTT | CASRTFRPEKLFF
TRBD1 | - | TRBJ1-2 | TRBV12-3/TRBV12-4 | TGTGCCAGCAGAGGGACAGGGATCCACACCTTC | CASRGTGIHTF
TRBD1 | few | TRBJ1-1 | TRBV27 | TGTGCCAGCAGAGGGACAGAGAATGAAGCTTTCTTT | CASRGTENEAFF
- | - | TRBJ2-1 | TRBV7-9 | TGTGCCAGCAGCTCTCCCTATGAGCAGTTCTTC | CASSSPYEQFF
TRBD1 | - | TRBJ2-7 | TRBV10-3 | TGTGCCATCAGTGAGTCCACAGGGGCCGCAATCTCCTACGAGCAGTACTTC | CAISESTGAAISYEQYF
- | - | TRBJ2-7 | TRBV7-2 | TGTGCCAGCAGCTTTGGACTGACGGACTCCTACGAGCAGTACTTC | CASSFGLTDSYEQYF
- | - | TRBJ1-2 | TRBV6-5 | TGTGCCAGCAGTCCCTGGGGCCCCAACTATGGCTACACCTTC | CASSPWGPNYGYTF
TRBD1 | - | TRBJ2-7 | TRBV29-1 | TGCAGCGTTGAAAGTGATGGGACAGGGGTCGGCGAGCAGTACTTC | CSVESDGTGVGEQYF
- | many | TRBJ2-2 | TRBV7-8 | TGTGCCAGCAGCTTAGCCCGGGTGGGACTTAACACCGGGGAGCTGTTTTTT | CASSLARVGLNTGELFF
- | - | TRBJ2-7 | TRBV5-5 | TGTGCCAGCAGCTTGGAGGGGTCTAGCGTGGGGTACGAGCAGTACTTC | CASSLEGSSVGYEQYF
TRBD1 | - | TRBJ2-5 | TRBV5-5 | TGTGCCAGCAGCCTTACAGGGGAAGAGACCCAGTACTTC | CASSLTGEETQYF
- | - | TRBJ2-1 | TRBV4-2 | TGTGCCAGCAGCCAAGAGGAGTCGGCGGGCAATGAGCAGTTCTTC | CASSQEESAGNEQFF
- | once | TRBJ1-1 | TRBV2 | TGTGCCAGCCCTGGCGGCAGCTTGAACACTGAAGCTTTCTTT | CASPGGSLNTEAFF
TRBD2 | - | TRBJ2-1 | TRBV10-1 | TGCGCCAGCAGTGACCCAGCTAGCGGGAGCTCCTACAATGAGCAGTTCTTC | CASSDPASGSSYNEQFF
- | - | TRBJ2-5 | TRBV3-1/TRBV3-2 | TGTGCCAGCAGCCAAGTTCTTGGTCTAGCGCAGACCCAGTACTTC | CASSQVLGLAQTQYF
TRBD2 | once | TRBJ2-1 | TRBV6-2/TRBV6-3 | TGTGCCAGCAGTAGTACGACTAGCGGGGACCACTCCTTATACAATGAGCAGTTCTTC | CASSSTTSGDHSLYNEQFF
- | - | TRBJ1-1 | TRBV9 | TGTGCCAGCAGCGCCGGGAATCGCCCCACTGAAGCTTTCTTT | CASSAGNRPTEAFF
TRBD1 | - | TRBJ1-4 | TRBV6-2/TRBV6-3 | TGTGCCAGCAGTTACCCGACAGGGGCCTCTTTCGAAAAACTGTTTTTT | CASSYPTGASFEKLFF
- | - | TRBJ2-4 | TRBV6-1 | TGTGCCAGCAGTTCCAGCGGACCTACCAAAAACATTCAGTACTTC | CASSSSGPTKNIQYF
TRBD2 | - | TRBJ2-5 | TRBV24-1 | TGTGCCACTGTGGGGGGTAAGACTAGCGGCTGGTCCCAGTACTTC | CATVGGKTSGWSQYF
- | - | TRBJ2-7 | TRBV7-2 | TGTGCCAGCGGGCTTTCCCCAAACTACGAGCAGTACTTC | CASGLSPNYEQYF
TRBD2 | - | TRBJ2-1 | TRBV11-2 | TGTGCCAGCAGCTTAGCCCACCTAGCGGGAAGCTACAATGAGCAGTTCTTC | CASSLAHLAGSYNEQFF
- | once | TRBJ1-4 | TRBV20-1 | TGCAGTCCTAGTCGGCAGGGTAATGAAAAACTGTTTTTT | CSPSRQGNEKLFF
- | - | TRBJ1-3 | TRBV3-1/TRBV3-2 | TGTGCCAGCAGCCAAGTGGGACACCACTCTGGAAACACCATATATTTT | CASSQVGHHSGNTIYF
TRBD1 | - | TRBJ2-7 | TRBV30 | TGTGCCTGGAGCTTGAACAGACAGGGATTAGGGCAGTACTTC | CAWSLNRQGLGQYF
TRBD2 | once | TRBJ2-1 | TRBV5-1 | TGCGCCAGCAGCGGCACTAGCGGGGGTATCAATGAGCAGTTCTTC | CASSGTSGGINEQFF
- | few | TRBJ1-1 | TRBV7-8 | TGTGCCAGCAGCTTAATCCTGGGCAGGGGAATGGGAGCTTTCTTT | CASSLILGRGMGAFF
TRBD1 | - | TRBJ1-1 | TRBV30 | TGTGCCTGGAGTGTTTTCCGGACAGGGAACACTGAAGCTTTCTTT | CAWSVFRTGNTEAFF
- | few | TRBJ1-5 | TRBV9 | TGTGCCAGCAGCCCCGGAGGGAGGGCCAATCAGCCCCAGCATTTT | CASSPGGRANQPQHF
- | - | TRBJ2-1 | TRBV18 | TGTGCCAGCTCACCCCCGTTGGAGGGCCATGAGCAGTTCTTC | CASSPPLEGHEQFF
- | once | TRBJ1-5 | TRBV4-3 | TGCGCCAGCAGCCAAGATCTGGGTCCCCACAGGGTGAATCAGCCCCAGCATTTT | CASSQDLGPHRVNQPQHF
TRBD1 | - | TRBJ1-1 | TRBV7-9 | TGTGCCAGCAGCTCCGGATTCGGGACAGGGGTTTCTGAAGCTTTCTTT | CASSSGFGTGVSEAFF
- | - | TRBJ1-2 | TRBV7-2 | TGTGCCAGCGGAAGGGGAGGCTACACCTTC | CASGRGGYTF
- | - | TRBJ1-6 | TRBV3-1/TRBV3-2 | TGTGCCAGCAGCCAAGGTCAGGGGAACAATTCACCCCTCCACTTT | CASSQGQGNNSPLHF
TRBD2 | few | TRBJ2-3 | TRBV6-1 | TGTGCCAGCAGTGTCGACTGGCGGGGGGGCCCCGATACGCAGTATTTT | CASSVDWRGGPDTQYF